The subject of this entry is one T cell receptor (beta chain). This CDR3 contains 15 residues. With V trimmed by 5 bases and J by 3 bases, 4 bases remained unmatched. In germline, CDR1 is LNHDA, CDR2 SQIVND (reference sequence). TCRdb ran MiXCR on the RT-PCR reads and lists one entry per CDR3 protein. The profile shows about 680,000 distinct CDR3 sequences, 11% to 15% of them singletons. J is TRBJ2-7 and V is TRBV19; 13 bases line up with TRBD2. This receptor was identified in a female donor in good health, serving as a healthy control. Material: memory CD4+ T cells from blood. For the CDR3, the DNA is TGTGCCAGTAGTTCCGGGACTAGCGGGAACTACGAGCAGTACTTC. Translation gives CASSSGTSGNYEQYF.